These T cell receptor beta chains were read from a single sample in a study of T cell responses to AZD1222 COVID-19 vaccine. Sequenced by immunoSEQ multiplex PCR; TCRdb stores in-frame clones only, minus some. Here the sample spans roughly 160,000 clones, around 90% being singletons. Material: peripheral blood, obtained on day 0 of MenACWY control vaccination. These receptors all come from an adult in good health. The CDR3 runs from the conserved cysteine through the conserved F or W. The order of the fields is J gene, V gene, clone size, D gene, CDR3 DNA, CDR3 protein. A D gene is named only where the DNA matches it firmly. Clone size appears in some rows only: once, few, many, or a class for an expanded clone.

>TRBJ2-7|TRBV23-1|.|.
TGCGCCAGCAGTCAATCGGGCCGATCCTACGAGCAGTACTTC
CASSQSGRSYEQYF
>TRBJ1-3|TRBV9|.|.
TGTGCCAGCAGCCTGGGACACGGCGGAAACACCATATATTTT
CASSLGHGGNTIYF
>TRBJ2-3|TRBV3-1/TRBV3-2|.|.
TGTGCCAGCAGACCTCCCTGGGAAGATACGCAGTATTTT
CASRPPWEDTQYF
>TRBJ2-4|TRBV9|.|TRBD2
TGTGCCAGCAGCGTAGGCCTAGCGGAGTCGCTAGCCAAAAACATTCAGTACTTC
CASSVGLAESLAKNIQYF
>TRBJ2-3|TRBV19|few|TRBD2
TGTGCCAGTAGTGCTAGCGGCTTCACAGATACGCAGTATTTT
CASSASGFTDTQYF
>TRBJ1-2|TRBV13|.|.
TGTGCCAGCAGTCATAGGACAGTCGGCGCATATGGCTACACCTTC
CASSHRTVGAYGYTF
>TRBJ1-1|TRBV9|.|.
TGTGCCAGCAGCACTCAGACAGGATCTGGCGCTGAAGCTTTCTTT
CASSTQTGSGAEAFF
>TRBJ2-7|TRBV21-1|.|.
TGTGCCACCCTGGGGGAGGGCTACGAGCAGTACTTC
CATLGEGYEQYF
>TRBJ2-7|TRBV10-3|.|.
TGTGCCATCAGTGAGACTACCGGGGGCCTCCGAAACGAGCAGTACTTC
CAISETTGGLRNEQYF
>TRBJ2-1|TRBV14|.|.
TGTGCCAGCAGCCAAGATCGCTGGGGCGGGGATGAGCAGTTCTTC
CASSQDRWGGDEQFF
>TRBJ1-3|TRBV4-2|.|.
TGTGCCAGCAGCCAAATAGGGTGGTCTGGAAACACCATATATTTT
CASSQIGWSGNTIYF
>TRBJ1-3|TRBV30|.|.
TGTGCCTGGAGTGTAGAACCGGGGGCTGGAAACACCATATATTTT
CAWSVEPGAGNTIYF
>TRBJ1-1|TRBV6-6|.|TRBD1
TGTGCCAGCAGCCTTGACAGGGCTACTGAAGCTTTCTTT
CASSLDRATEAFF
>TRBJ2-7|TRBV7-6|.|.
TGTGCCAGCAGCTCCACTGGGACGGGGTCTATGGAGCAGTACTTC
CASSSTGTGSMEQYF
>TRBJ1-2|TRBV7-6|.|TRBD1
TGTGCCAGCAGACAGAGTAGCCGGGACAGCCCACCGACGAAGGGCTACACCTTC
CASRQSSRDSPPTKGYTF
>TRBJ2-1|TRBV7-2|.|TRBD2
TGTGCCAGCAGCTTTTGGGGGAGGGCCTACAATGAGCAGTTCTTC
CASSFWGRAYNEQFF
>TRBJ1-1|TRBV18|.|.
TGTGCCAGCTCCGGGGAGAACACTGAAGCTTTCTTT
CASSGENTEAFF
>TRBJ1-5|TRBV7-9|once|TRBD1
TGTGCCAGCAGCTTAGTCACGACAGGGGGTCGTCAGCCCCAGCATTTT
CASSLVTTGGRQPQHF
>TRBJ1-5|TRBV5-5|.|.
TGTGCCAGCAGCTCTTGGCAGGTGAATCAGCCCCAGCATTTT
CASSSWQVNQPQHF
>TRBJ2-1|TRBV4-2|few|TRBD2
TGTGCCAGCAGCCAAGACGGACTAGCGGGATCGGATGAGCAGTTCTTC
CASSQDGLAGSDEQFF
>TRBJ1-2|TRBV6-5|.|TRBD1
TGTGCCAGCACCGACCCCGGGACAGGGGATGGCTACACCTTC
CASTDPGTGDGYTF
>TRBJ2-2|TRBV4-3|.|TRBD2
TGCGCCAGCAGCCAAGATCTACTAGCGGGAGGTACCGGGGAGCTGTTTTTT
CASSQDLLAGGTGELFF
>TRBJ1-1|TRBV27|.|TRBD1
TGTGCCAGCAGTTTATTAAGAACGGGACAGCGCTTGAACACTGAAGCTTTCTTT
CASSLLRTGQRLNTEAFF
>TRBJ2-1|TRBV28|.|TRBD2
TGTGCCAGCAGTTTACTAGCGGGAGTCTACAATGAGCAGTTCTTC
CASSLLAGVYNEQFF
>TRBJ1-5|TRBV5-5|.|TRBD1
TGTGCCAGCAGCCCCGGCGGGTGGGACAGGGCCCCCAATCAGCCCCAGCATTTT
CASSPGGWDRAPNQPQHF
>TRBJ2-2|TRBV27|.|TRBD2
TGTGCCAGCAGTTTACTAGCGGGAGCGGCCGGGGAGCTGTTTTTT
CASSLLAGAAGELFF
>TRBJ1-2|TRBV5-1|.|.
TGCGCCAGCAGCTTGGCCTCAGGGGCCGGCTATGGCTACACCTTC
CASSLASGAGYGYTF
>TRBJ2-3|TRBV5-1|.|.
TGCGCCAGCAGCTACCTCCGGGGCCAGGGACAAGGCACAGATACGCAGTATTTT
CASSYLRGQGQGTDTQYF